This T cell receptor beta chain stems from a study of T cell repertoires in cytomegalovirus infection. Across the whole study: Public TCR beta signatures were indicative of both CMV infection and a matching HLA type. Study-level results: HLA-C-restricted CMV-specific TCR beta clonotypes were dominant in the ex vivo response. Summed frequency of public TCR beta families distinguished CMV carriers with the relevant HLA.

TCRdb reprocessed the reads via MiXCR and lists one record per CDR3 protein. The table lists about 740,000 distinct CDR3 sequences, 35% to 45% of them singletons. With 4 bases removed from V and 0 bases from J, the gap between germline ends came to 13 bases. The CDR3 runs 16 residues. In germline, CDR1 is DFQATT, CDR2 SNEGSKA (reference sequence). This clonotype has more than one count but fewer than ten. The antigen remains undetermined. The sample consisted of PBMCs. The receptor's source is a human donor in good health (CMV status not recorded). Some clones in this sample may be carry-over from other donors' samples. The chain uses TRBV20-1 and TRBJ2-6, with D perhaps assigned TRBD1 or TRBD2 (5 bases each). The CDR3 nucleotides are TGCAGTGCTACCGGGACGGATTACTCTGGGGCCAACGTCCTGACTTTC. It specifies CSATGTDYSGANVLTF.